This entry features one T cell receptor beta chain sequence. The target antigen is unknown. MiXCR, run by TCRdb on the 5' RACE reads, gives a single entry per CDR3 protein. This sample has more than 300,000 distinct CDR3 sequences, with about 10% found just once. This entry comes from a study of T cells after yellow fever vaccination. Background on the study: SMART-Seq v4 Ultra Low Input prepared libraries from low-cell fractions. Study-level results: Booster sampling recovered most clones from primary vaccination (around 96% CD4, approximately 88% CD8). Repertoires sorted by FACS could include abundant clonotypes that are contaminants from the bulk population.

Germline CDR1 DFQATT, CDR2 SNEGSKA (reference sequence). Trimming took 7 bases from V and 8 from J, leaving 18 bases between them. The CDR3 has 13 residues. This TCR came from a man between 18 and 35 years old who received the YFV17D yellow fever vaccine. The material sequenced was CD4+ T cells sorted from PBMCs, taken 45 days after the yellow fever booster vaccination. The V gene is TRBV20-1, the J gene TRBJ2-1; D might be TRBD2 (6 bases). The CDR3 here is CSVPRDQSDEQFF. The DNA for the CDR3 is TGCAGTGTCCCGCGGGACCAGAGCGATGAGCAGTTCTTC.